This T cell receptor beta chain was obtained from a study of T cell responses to AZD1222 COVID-19 vaccine. General study points: All repertoire sampling was performed exclusively after the peak T cell response. As reported, nearly half of all spike-specific TCRs target variant regions that are unmutated.

Pooling covered second doses at about 4 or about 12 weeks. Comment on this clone: The antigen is undetermined.

TCRdb's table, derived via immunoSEQ multiplex PCR, lists solely in-frame clones and lacks some. The sample records more than 70,000 clones, 70% to 90% being singletons. Trimming left V 4 bases short and J 6 bases short, with 20 bases between. The CDR3 spans 16 residues. Germline-derived CDR1 and CDR2 are SGHRS and YFSETQ. The clonotype originates from an adult who received the AZD1222 COVID-19 vaccine. The chain joins TRBV5-1 to TRBJ1-5; possible D gene TRBD1, 5 bases. The sequencing used peripheral blood, collected 28 days after the second AZD1222 dose. CDR3 coding DNA: TGCGCCAGCAGCACGGGGGAGCCAGGCTCAAGTCAGCCCCAGCATTTT. Translating gives CASSTGEPGSSQPQHF.